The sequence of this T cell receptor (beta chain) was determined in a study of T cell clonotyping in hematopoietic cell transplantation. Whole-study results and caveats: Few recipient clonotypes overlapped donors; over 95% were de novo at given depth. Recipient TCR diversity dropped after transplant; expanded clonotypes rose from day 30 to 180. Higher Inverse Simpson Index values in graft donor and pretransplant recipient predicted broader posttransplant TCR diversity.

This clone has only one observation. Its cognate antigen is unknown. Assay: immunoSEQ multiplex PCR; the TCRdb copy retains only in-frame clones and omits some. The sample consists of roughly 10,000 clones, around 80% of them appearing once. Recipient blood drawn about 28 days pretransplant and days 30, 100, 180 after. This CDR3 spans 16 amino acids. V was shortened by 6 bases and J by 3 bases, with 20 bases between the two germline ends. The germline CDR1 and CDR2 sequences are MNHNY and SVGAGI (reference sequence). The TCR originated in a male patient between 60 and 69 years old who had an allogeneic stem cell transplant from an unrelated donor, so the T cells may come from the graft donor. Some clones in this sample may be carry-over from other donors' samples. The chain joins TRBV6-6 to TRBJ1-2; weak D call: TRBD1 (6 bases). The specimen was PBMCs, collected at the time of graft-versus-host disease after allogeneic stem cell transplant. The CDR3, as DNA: TGTGCCAGCAGCCGATCGAGGGACATCATATACTATGGCTACACCTTC. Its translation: CASSRSRDIIYYGYTF.